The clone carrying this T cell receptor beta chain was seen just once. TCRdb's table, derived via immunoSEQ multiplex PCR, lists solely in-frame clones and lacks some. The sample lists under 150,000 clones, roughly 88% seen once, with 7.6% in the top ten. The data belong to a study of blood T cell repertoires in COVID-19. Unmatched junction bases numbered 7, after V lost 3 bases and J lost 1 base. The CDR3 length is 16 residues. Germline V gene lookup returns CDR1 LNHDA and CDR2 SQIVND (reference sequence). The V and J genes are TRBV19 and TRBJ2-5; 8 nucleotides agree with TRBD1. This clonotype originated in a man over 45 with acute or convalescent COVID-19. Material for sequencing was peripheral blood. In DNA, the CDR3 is TGTGCCAGTAGTATGCGGACAGGGTTCGTCCAAGAGACCCAGTACTTC. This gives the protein CASSMRTGFVQETQYF.